This TCR beta chain derives from a study of Graves' ophthalmopathy and Graves' hyperthyroidism. Amplified TCR beta CDR3 regions were obtained using RNA transcripts as template. After a first-round RT-PCR with HTBI primers, a second-round multiplex PCR was run. MiXCR, run by TCRdb on the multiplex PCR reads, gives a single entry per CDR3 protein. The sample consists of about 1.2 million distinct CDR3 sequences, 35% to 40% of them appearing once. This CDR3 is 17 amino acids long. The germline CDR1 and CDR2 sequences are SGHAT and FQDESV (reference sequence). The J segment lost 1 base and the V segment lost 8 bases, leaving 13 bases of the junction unmatched. Researchers turned away patients with other autoimmune diseases, uncontrolled infections, pregnancy or lactation.

The rearrangement links TRBV11-1 to TRBJ1-5; TRBD1 matches 8 bases. This TCR was sampled from an adult man with Graves' hyperthyroidism. Sequenced sample: peripheral blood or thyroid tissue (not recorded which). CDR3 bases: TGTGCCAGCTCACCTATCGGGACAGGAGGCAGCAATCAGCCCCAGCATTTT. It translates to CASSPIGTGGSNQPQHF.